One sample yielded the 16 T cell receptor beta chains listed below, sequenced in a study of cytomegalovirus exposure and HLA in healthy donors. The PCR contained 60 Vbeta and 13 Jbeta primers. Measured with immunoSEQ multiplex PCR; TCRdb has only the in-frame clones, and not every one. The sample lists about 150,000 clones, about four fifths occurring once. Specimen: PBMCs. These receptor sequences come from a man under 40 in good health and CMV-seropositive.

The chain couples TRBV9 to TRBJ2-7, with TRBD2 matching 7 bases. This CDR3 is 15 amino acids long. V dropped 3 bases and J dropped 0; count of bases not matched to a gene: 6. Germline loops: CDR1 SGDLS, CDR2 YYNGEE. The CDR3 region is CASSGSGAPSYEQYF. As DNA, the CDR3 is TGTGCCAGCAGCGGAAGCGGGGCCCCCTCCTACGAGCAGTACTTC.

This clone was recorded a few times. The chain links TRBV5-5 to TRBJ1-4, with no clear D. V was pared by 3 bases and J by 0 bases, with 6 bases between. This CDR3 is 14 amino acids long. From germline, CDR1 is SGHKS and CDR2 YYEKEE (reference sequence). CDR3 amino acids: CASSSVATNEKLFF. In DNA form, the CDR3 reads TGTGCCAGCAGCTCAGTTGCAACTAATGAAAAACTGTTTTTT. Full variable domain (rest looked up from reference TRBV5-5 and TRBJ1-4): DAGVTQSPTHLIKTRGQQVTLRCSPISGHKSVSWYQQVLGQGPQFIFQYYEKEERGRGNFPDRFSARQFPNYSSELNVNALLLGDSALYLCASSSVATNEKLFFGSGTQLSVL.

The chain uses TRBV2 and TRBJ2-5; no reliable D call. Trimming removed 8 bases at V and 4 bases at J, with 11 bases between. The CDR3 is made up of 12 amino acids. Germline V lookup: CDR1 SNHLY, CDR2 FYNNEI. CDR3 amino acids: CASLEVGETQYF. In DNA form, the CDR3 reads TGTGCCAGCCTTGAGGTGGGAGAGACCCAGTACTTC. Looking up the rest from reference TRBV2 and TRBJ2-5 gives the full variable domain: EPEVTQTPSHQVTQMGQEVILRCVPISNHLYFYWYRQILGQKVEFLVSFYNNEISEKSEIFDDQFSVERPDGSNFTLKIRSTKLEDSAMYFCASLEVGETQYFGPGTRLLVL.

The chain combines TRBV6-5 with TRBJ1-3, with 9 bases identical to TRBD1. This CDR3 is 15 amino acids long. The junction had 3 bases not matched to a gene; V was cut back by 6 bases and J by 0 bases. Germline V CDR1 and CDR2: MNHEY, SVGAGI. The CDR3 DNA follows: TGTGCCAGCAGCCGGGACAGGGACTCTGGAAACACCATATATTTT. Protein: CASSRDRDSGNTIYF.

The chain joins TRBV27 to TRBJ2-5, with D tentatively TRBD1 (6 bases). The J call is in doubt because the DNA end fits TRBJ2-7 better. CDR3 length equals 14 residues. Germline V gives CDR1 MNHEY, CDR2 SMNVEV (reference sequence). The DNA for the CDR3 is TGTGCCAGCAGTTCGGCAGGGGAGCCCTACGAGCAGTACTTC. It yields the protein CASSSAGEPYEQYF.

This chain joins TRBV19 and TRBJ1-2; no reliable D call. Germline CDR1 reads LNHDA; CDR2 reads SQIVND (reference sequence). The V gene lost 5 bases and the J gene lost 2 bases, with 3 bases spanning the gap. CDR3 length: 11 amino acids. CDR3 coding DNA: TGTGCCAGTAGTCCGAACTATGGCTACACCTTC. It specifies CASSPNYGYTF.

This clone appeared once. This chain connects TRBV30 to TRBJ2-5; D is uncertain. Germline V lookup: CDR1 GTSNPN, CDR2 SVGIG (reference sequence). The V end lost 3 bases, the J end lost 0 bases, and 14 bases lay between the germline ends. The CDR3 has 15 residues. The DNA of the CDR3 is TGTGCCTGGAGGAATAGGCAGGCACACCAAGAGACCCAGTACTTC. It is translated as CAWRNRQAHQETQYF.

The chain couples TRBV4-1 to TRBJ2-1; 9 bases fit TRBD1. The germline gives CDR1 MGHRA, CDR2 YSYEKL. The CDR3 contains 16 residues. V lost 3 bases to trimming and J lost 7 bases; unmatched junction nucleotides: 10. The CDR3 DNA follows: TGCGCCAGCAGCCATATCCCGGGACAGGGCTCAAATGAGCAGTTCTTC. It translates to CASSHIPGQGSNEQFF.

This chain links TRBV27 with TRBJ2-2; a weak D match, TRBD1 (5 bases). The germline gives CDR1 MNHEY, CDR2 SMNVEV (reference sequence). The CDR3 has 13 residues. Trimming cost V 6 bases and J 6 bases, with 11 bases left between them. CDR3 sequence (DNA): TGTGCCAGCAGACCAGGGTTGCCCGGGGAGCTGTTTTTT. This encodes CASRPGLPGELFF.

This CDR3 is CASSGDRDRGEKLFF. Written as DNA, the CDR3 is TGCGCCAGCAGCGGAGACCGGGACAGGGGTGAAAAACTGTTTTTT. V gene TRBV5-1 combines with J gene TRBJ1-4; TRBD1 matches at 10 bases. V lost 4 bases to trimming and J lost 7 bases; unmatched junction nucleotides: 7. Germline V gene sequence: CDR1 SGHRS, CDR2 YFSETQ. The CDR3 contains 15 residues. The full variable domain, with the rest looked up from reference TRBV5-1 and TRBJ1-4, is KAGVTQTPRYLIKTRGQQVTLSCSPISGHRSVSWYQQTPGQGLQFLFEYFSETQRNKGNFPGRFSGRQFSNSRSEMNVSTLELGDSALYLCASSGDRDRGEKLFFGSGTQLSVL.

The genes are TRBV27 and TRBJ2-7; maybe TRBD2 (5 bases). Trimming pared 2 bases from V and 6 bases from J, leaving 14 bases between. Germline V lookup: CDR1 MNHEY, CDR2 SMNVEV (reference sequence). The CDR3 covers 14 residues. This chain's CDR3 is CASSLARGWGEQYF. The CDR3 nucleotides are TGTGCCAGCAGTTTAGCCCGGGGTTGGGGCGAGCAGTACTTC.

Only a few counts were recorded for this clone. This chain links TRBV9 with TRBJ2-3; TRBD1 might be the D (5 bases). The CDR3 spans 16 residues. Trimming took off 5 bases at V and 4 bases at J, with 20 bases between the two ends. CDR1 is SGDLS and CDR2 is YYNGEE in the germline V gene. CDR3 loop: CASRDRSLSGPDTQYF. The CDR3 coding sequence is TGTGCCAGCAGAGACAGATCCCTATCCGGCCCAGATACGCAGTATTTT.

The rearrangement joins TRBV29-1 to TRBJ1-1; 8 bases map to TRBD1. CDR3 length: 13 amino acids. Germline CDR1 reads SQVTM; CDR2 reads ANQGSEA. After removal of 7 bases from V and 1 base from J, the junction contained 5 bases not matched to a gene. This chain's CDR3 is CSADRGANTEAFF. The DNA for the CDR3 is TGCAGCGCTGACAGGGGTGCGAACACTGAAGCTTTCTTT.

This clone was recorded many times. The chain couples TRBV6-4 to TRBJ2-1, with 9 bases fitting TRBD1. CDR3 size: 15 residues. The ends lost 5 bases at V and 3 bases at J; junction bases unmatched: 5. Germline V CDR1 and CDR2: MRHNA, SNTAGT. CDR3 sequence reads: CASSQTGGDYNEQFF. CDR3 nucleotide sequence: TGTGCCAGCAGTCAAACAGGGGGCGACTACAATGAGCAGTTCTTC.

This sequence joins TRBV5-1 and TRBJ2-7; 7 positions match TRBD1. Germline assignment: CDR1 SGHRS and CDR2 YFSETQ. Germline trimming cut 4 bases from V and 5 bases from J; bases unmatched to any gene: 12. The CDR3 spans 15 residues. DNA of the CDR3: TGCGCCAGCAGCCCGCAGGCCACAGGGGCTCACGAGCAGTACTTC. As protein: CASSPQATGAHEQYF. Drawing the rest from reference TRBV5-1 and TRBJ2-7, the complete variable domain is KAGVTQTPRYLIKTRGQQVTLSCSPISGHRSVSWYQQTPGQGLQFLFEYFSETQRNKGNFPGRFSGRQFSNSRSEMNVSTLELGDSALYLCASSPQATGAHEQYFGPGTRLTVT.

The chain carries TRBV6-5 and TRBJ2-7; D gene unclear. V lost 2 bases and J lost 5, with 4 bases in between. The germline V gene has CDR1 MNHEY and CDR2 SVGAGI. The CDR3 consists of 11 residues. The CDR3 spells CASSYINEQYF. In DNA, the CDR3 is TGTGCCAGCAGTTACATCAACGAGCAGTACTTC.